This passage covers 20 T cell receptor beta chains from one sample sequenced in a study of blood T cell repertoires in COVID-19 (dated by TCRdb to about 2020). Libraries were prepared through the immunoSEQ multiplex PCR assay. In TCRdb, the immuneACCESS table is reduced to in-frame sequences with V and J assigned. These tables do not hold every clone; where another copy was compared, an unresolved V gene accounts for under half, and the others remain unexplained. This sample lists over 200,000 clones; less than 90% were detected once. Of the sample, around a sixth falls within the top ten clones. Sequencing input: peripheral blood. All receptors come from a woman over 75 with active or convalescent COVID-19.

This CDR3 is CASSLDIQGYYGYTF. CDR3 bases: TGCGCCAGCAGCTTGGACATCCAGGGATACTATGGCTACACCTTC. The chain has TRBV5-1 and TRBJ1-2; TRBD1 might be the D (5 bases). Trimming stripped 0 bases from V and 3 bases from J, with 12 bases between. Germline V gives CDR1 SGHRS, CDR2 YFSETQ. The CDR3 length is 15 residues. The variable domain in full, with the rest retrieved from reference TRBV5-1 and TRBJ1-2, is KAGVTQTPRYLIKTRGQQVTLSCSPISGHRSVSWYQQTPGQGLQFLFEYFSETQRNKGNFPGRFSGRQFSNSRSEMNVSTLELGDSALYLCASSLDIQGYYGYTFGSGTRLTVV.

V gene TRBV30 combines with J gene TRBJ2-3; 7 nucleotides agree with TRBD1. With V trimmed by 4 bases and J by 9 bases, 7 bases remained unmatched. CDR1 is GTSNPN and CDR2 is SVGIG in the germline V gene (reference sequence). The CDR3 is 12 amino acids. CDR3 sequence reads: CAWTMDRSTQYF. DNA for the CDR3: TGTGCCTGGACTATGGACAGGTCAACGCAGTATTTT.

This chain links TRBV5-1 with TRBJ2-7; TRBD1 might be the D (6 bases). V shed 4 bases and J shed 3 bases, with 17 bases lying between them. Germline CDR1 reads SGHRS; CDR2 reads YFSETQ. The CDR3 runs to 15 residues. The CDR3 DNA reads TGCGCCAGCAGCCCAAGCCCAGGGGCCTTCTACGAGCAGTACTTC. This gives the protein CASSPSPGAFYEQYF. The full variable domain, its missing parts supplied by reference TRBV5-1 and TRBJ2-7, is KAGVTQTPRYLIKTRGQQVTLSCSPISGHRSVSWYQQTPGQGLQFLFEYFSETQRNKGNFPGRFSGRQFSNSRSEMNVSTLELGDSALYLCASSPSPGAFYEQYFGPGTRLTVT.

The chain joins TRBV6-2 or TRBV6-3 to TRBJ1-2; D remains ambiguous. V was shortened by 0 bases and J by 5 bases, with 16 bases between the two germline ends. The CDR3 has 16 residues. Germline V gene sequence: CDR1 MNHEY, CDR2 SVGEGT. CDR3 region: CASSYSAGNGSYGYTF. The CDR3 DNA follows: TGTGCCAGCAGTTACTCGGCAGGTAACGGCTCTTATGGCTACACCTTC.

The chain couples TRBV18 to TRBJ1-3, with unresolved D. V lost 3 bases to trimming and J lost 6 bases, with 6 bases between them. The CDR3 covers 12 residues. CDR1 and CDR2 (germline): KGHSH, LQKENI. The CDR3 region is CASSPLVNTIYF. The DNA for the CDR3 is TGTGCCAGCTCACCCCTTGTAAACACCATATATTTT. Drawing the rest from reference TRBV18 and TRBJ1-3, the complete variable domain is NAGVMQNPRHLVRRRGQEARLRCSPMKGHSHVYWYRQLPEEGLKFMVYLQKENIIDESGMPKERFSAEFPKEGPSILRIQQVVRGDSAAYFCASSPLVNTIYFGEGSWLTVV.

The chain carries TRBV19 and TRBJ1-2, with 7 bases identical to TRBD1. This CDR3 has 15 amino acids. The junction had 5 bases not matched to a gene; V was cut back by 4 bases and J by 0 bases. CDR1 is LNHDA and CDR2 is SQIVND in the germline V gene (reference sequence). CDR3 coding DNA: TGTGCCAGTAGTAACAGGGACAGTTCTAACTATGGCTACACCTTC. It specifies CASSNRDSSNYGYTF.

The rearrangement links TRBV7-2 to TRBJ1-2; 7 nucleotides align to TRBD1. V shed 5 bases, J shed 6 bases, and the junction held 12 bases outside the gene matches. Germline V gives CDR1 SGHTA, CDR2 FQGNSA. The CDR3 runs 15 residues. CDR3 nucleotides: TGTGCCAGCAGCCCGAAGGACAGGATATCCGATGGCTACACCTTC. Translated: CASSPKDRISDGYTF.

This clone was seen a handful of times. The J gene is TRBJ1-3, the V gene TRBV5-4; TRBD1 aligns across 7 bases. Germline lookup yields CDR1 SGHNT and CDR2 YYREEE (reference sequence). The CDR3 has 15 residues. Trimming removed 4 bases from V and 5 bases from J; junction bases left unmatched: 9. CDR3 in DNA: TGTGCCAGCAGCCCGGGGACAGCGGAAAGAAACACCATATATTTT. Its translation: CASSPGTAERNTIYF.

CDR3 in amino acids: CASSLGGDSGELFF. In DNA form, the CDR3 reads TGTGCCAGCAGCCTGGGGGGGGACTCCGGGGAGCTGTTTTTT. The J gene is TRBJ2-2, the V gene TRBV7-2; 7 bases fit TRBD2. CDR1 SGHTA and CDR2 FQGNSA come from the germline V gene. J gave up 6 bases and V 5 bases, and 6 bases lay outside the gene matches. This CDR3 spans 14 amino acids. Complete variable domain (other parts from reference TRBV7-2 and TRBJ2-2): GAGVSQSPSNKVTEKGKDVELRCDPISGHTALYWYRQSLGQGLEFLIYFQGNSAPDKSGLPSDRFSAERTGGSVSTLTIQRTQQEDSAVYLCASSLGGDSGELFFGEGSRLTVL.

V is TRBV11-3 and J is TRBJ2-7, with D perhaps TRBD2 (6 bases). The CDR3 contains 15 residues. Germline V gives CDR1 SGHNT, CDR2 YENEEA. V gave up 5 bases and J gave up 5 bases, with 19 bases separating them. The CDR3 region has the DNA TGTGCCAGCAGCCTGCGGCCTGGGGGGTTGGACGAGCAGTACTTC. Translation gives CASSLRPGGLDEQYF.

J is TRBJ2-1 and V is TRBV5-1; 12 bases are a match to TRBD2. The V segment lost 4 bases and the J segment 9 bases; nucleotides outside the gene matches: 8. CDR3 length equals 15 residues. Germline lookup yields CDR1 SGHRS and CDR2 YFSETQ. CDR3 amino acids: CASSPRLAGESEQFF. The DNA of the CDR3 is TGCGCCAGCAGCCCCAGACTAGCGGGAGAGAGTGAGCAGTTCTTC. The full variable domain, its missing parts supplied by reference TRBV5-1 and TRBJ2-1, is KAGVTQTPRYLIKTRGQQVTLSCSPISGHRSVSWYQQTPGQGLQFLFEYFSETQRNKGNFPGRFSGRQFSNSRSEMNVSTLELGDSALYLCASSPRLAGESEQFFGPGTRLTVL.

J is TRBJ2-5 and V is TRBV5-4; tentative D call: TRBD2 (6 bases). Germline lookup yields CDR1 SGHNT and CDR2 YYREEE (reference sequence). The germline V and J ends were trimmed by 4 bases and 3 bases, with 13 bases remaining between them. The CDR3 is 14 residues long. The CDR3 DNA reads TGTGCCAGCAGCGTCGGTGGGGGGAAAGAGACCCAGTACTTC. Amino acid sequence: CASSVGGGKETQYF.

The chain employs TRBV6-5 and TRBJ2-7, with 7 bases matching TRBD2. The CDR3 is made up of 12 amino acids. The V gene's germline CDR1 is MNHEY and CDR2 SVGAGI. J lost 11 bases, V lost 6 bases, and 10 bases had no gene match. The CDR3 DNA is TGTGCCAGCAGGCCCACTAGCGCCAGGGAGTACTTC. This gives the protein CASRPTSAREYF.

This sequence joins TRBV10-2 and TRBJ2-7; 7 bases fit TRBD2. The length of the CDR3 is 14 residues. Trimming cost V 3 bases and J 4 bases; bases outside gene matches: 6. CDR1 is WSHSY, CDR2 SAAADI, per germline. The CDR3 DNA reads as TGCGCCAGCAGTGACGGGGGGTCCATTTACGAGCAGTACTTC. It codes for CASSDGGSIYEQYF.

This clone was counted a single time. J is TRBJ1-2 and V is TRBV7-2, with D maybe TRBD1 (5 bases). Trimming removed 3 bases from V and 3 bases from J, with 8 bases in between. The CDR3 has 13 amino acids. Germline assignment: CDR1 SGHTA and CDR2 FQGNSA. The CDR3 region is CASSLGPDYGYTF. DNA of the CDR3: TGTGCCAGCAGCTTGGGGCCGGACTATGGCTACACCTTC.

This clone turned up a few times. The chain carries TRBV5-3 and TRBJ2-1; tentative D call: TRBD2 (5 bases). TRBV5-3 falls under the ORF class, with uncertain function. This CDR3 region has 15 residues. Trimming left V 0 bases short and J 1 base short, with 8 bases between. The CDR3 bases are TGTGCCAGAAGCTTGGGGACTTGTTCCTACAATGAGCAGTTCTTC. This translates into CARSLGTCSYNEQFF.

This clone was observed a single time. The chain carries TRBV4-3 and TRBJ1-2; 10 positions agree with TRBD1. Germline loops: CDR1 LGHNA, CDR2 YSLEER. The V segment lost 0 bases and the J segment 2 bases; nucleotides outside the gene matches: 3. This CDR3 spans 16 amino acids. This CDR3 is CASSQERDRGNYGYTF. The CDR3 coding sequence is TGCGCCAGCAGCCAAGAGAGGGACAGGGGAAACTATGGCTACACCTTC.

This chain uses TRBV5-1 with TRBJ2-5; D remains unclear. Germline V CDR1 and CDR2: SGHRS, YFSETQ. The CDR3 runs 14 residues. V lost 0 bases, J lost 3 bases, and 9 bases lay in between. The CDR3 nucleotides read TGCGCCAGCAGCTTGGCCCAAGAGGAAGAGACCCAGTACTTC. It specifies CASSLAQEEETQYF.

This clone was counted between two and nine times. V usage is TRBV7-2 and J usage is TRBJ1-5; a weak D match, TRBD1 (6 bases). The CDR3 loop spans 15 amino acids. CDR1 is SGHTA and CDR2 is FQGNSA in the germline V gene. Trimming removed 4 bases from V and 2 bases from J, with 12 bases in between. The CDR3 sequence: CASSSGGGGNQPQHF. The CDR3 nucleotides read TGTGCCAGCAGCTCGGGAGGGGGAGGCAATCAGCCCCAGCATTTT. The entire variable domain, with the rest obtained from reference TRBV7-2 and TRBJ1-5, is as follows: GAGVSQSPSNKVTEKGKDVELRCDPISGHTALYWYRQSLGQGLEFLIYFQGNSAPDKSGLPSDRFSAERTGGSVSTLTIQRTQQEDSAVYLCASSSGGGGNQPQHFGDGTRLSIL.

As for this clone: The identical CDR3 is also encoded by other nucleotide sequences in the sample. V is TRBV6-2 or TRBV6-3 and J is TRBJ2-3, with TRBD2 matching 9 bases. This CDR3 has 16 residues. CDR1 and CDR2 from the germline V gene are MNHEY and SVGEGT. Trimming at V came to 3 bases and at J to 0 bases, leaving 4 bases not matched to a gene. For the CDR3, the DNA is TGTGCCAGCAGTTATGGTACTAGCGGGAGCACAGATACGCAGTATTTT. Encoded protein: CASSYGTSGSTDTQYF.